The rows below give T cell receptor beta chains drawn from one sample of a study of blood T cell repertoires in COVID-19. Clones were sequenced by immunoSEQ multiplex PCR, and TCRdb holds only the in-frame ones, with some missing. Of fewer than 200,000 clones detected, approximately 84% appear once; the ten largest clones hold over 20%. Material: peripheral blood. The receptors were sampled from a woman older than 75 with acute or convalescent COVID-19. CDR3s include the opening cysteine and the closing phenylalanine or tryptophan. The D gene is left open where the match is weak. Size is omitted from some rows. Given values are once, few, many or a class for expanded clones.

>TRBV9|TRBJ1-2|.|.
CASSNGLNLANYGYTF
TGTGCCAGCAGCAACGGACTCAACTTAGCTAACTATGGCTACACCTTC
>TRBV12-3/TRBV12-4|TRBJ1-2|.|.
CASSLAGNYGYTF
TGTGCCAGCAGTTTAGCCGGTAACTATGGCTACACCTTC
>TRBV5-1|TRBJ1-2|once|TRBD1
CASSRGPGTALLYGYTF
TGCGCCAGCAGCAGGGGCCCTGGGACAGCCCTACTCTATGGCTACACCTTC
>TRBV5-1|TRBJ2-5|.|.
CASSAMTGEETQYF
TGCGCCAGCAGCGCCATGACAGGAGAGGAGACCCAGTACTTC
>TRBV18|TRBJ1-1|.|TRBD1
CASSPGQAPQTEAFF
TGTGCCAGCTCACCGGGACAGGCCCCGCAGACTGAAGCTTTCTTT
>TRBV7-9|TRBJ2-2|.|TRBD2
CASSAHGGAGELFF
TGTGCCAGCAGCGCCCACGGGGGGGCCGGGGAGCTGTTTTTT
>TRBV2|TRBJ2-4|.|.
CASSPSTPTKNIQYF
TGTGCCAGCAGTCCTAGCACACCAACCAAAAACATTCAGTACTTC
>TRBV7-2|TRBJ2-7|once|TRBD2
CASSWGTISSYEQYF
TGTGCCAGCAGCTGGGGGACTATAAGCTCCTACGAGCAGTACTTC
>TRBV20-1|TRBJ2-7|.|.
CGIRRAQEQYF
TGCGGAATCCGGAGGGCCCAGGAGCAGTACTTC
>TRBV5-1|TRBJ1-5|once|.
CASSPTLNNQPQHF
TGCGCCAGCAGCCCCACATTAAACAATCAGCCCCAGCATTTT
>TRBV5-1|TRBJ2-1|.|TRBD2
CASSWSAAGDNNEQFF
TGCGCCAGCAGCTGGTCGGCAGCGGGGGACAACAATGAGCAGTTCTTC
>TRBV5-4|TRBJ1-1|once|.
CASSFRRDTEAFF
TGTGCCAGCAGCTTTCGTAGAGACACTGAAGCTTTCTTT
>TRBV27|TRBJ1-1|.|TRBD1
CASRPTGGGVAFF
TGTGCCAGCAGACCCACAGGGGGAGGTGTAGCTTTCTTT
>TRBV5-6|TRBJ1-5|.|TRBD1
CASSLSLGDRGFRNQPQHF
TGTGCCAGCAGCTTGTCCTTAGGGGACAGGGGTTTTCGTAATCAGCCCCAGCATTTT
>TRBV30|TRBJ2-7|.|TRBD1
CAWRRTGTGGEQYF
TGTGCCTGGAGGCGAACCGGGACAGGGGGCGAGCAGTACTTC
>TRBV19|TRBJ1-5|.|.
CASSIVGDQPQHF
TGTGCCAGTAGTATAGTAGGGGATCAGCCCCAGCATTTT
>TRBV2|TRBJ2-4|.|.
CASTGSQFQNIQYF
TGTGCCAGCACGGGATCTCAATTCCAAAACATTCAGTACTTC
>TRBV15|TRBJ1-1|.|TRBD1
CATSGQGLDTEAFF
TGTGCCACCAGCGGACAGGGTTTGGACACTGAAGCTTTCTTT
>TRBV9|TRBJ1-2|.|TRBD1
CASSVQRTGGTGYGYTF
TGTGCCAGCAGCGTGCAACGGACAGGGGGCACGGGTTATGGCTACACCTTC
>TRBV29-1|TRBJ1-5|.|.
CSVSGNSNQPQHF
TGCAGCGTTTCAGGGAATAGCAATCAGCCCCAGCATTTT
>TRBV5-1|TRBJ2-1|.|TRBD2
CASSLTSGRALLNEQFF
TGCGCCAGCAGCTTGACTAGCGGGAGGGCCCTTCTGAATGAGCAGTTCTTC
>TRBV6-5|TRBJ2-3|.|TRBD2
CASRREGSTDTQYF
TGTGCCAGCCGAAGGGAGGGGAGTACAGATACGCAGTATTTT
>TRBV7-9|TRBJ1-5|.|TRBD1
CASSGTGGPQHF
TGTGCCAGCAGCGGAACAGGGGGGCCCCAGCATTTT
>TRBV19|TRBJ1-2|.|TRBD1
CASSISGTGMRGYTF
TGTGCCAGTAGTATATCTGGGACAGGGATGAGAGGCTACACCTTC
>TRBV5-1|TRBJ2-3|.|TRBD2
CASSSAGGADTQYF
TGCGCCAGCAGCTCGGCGGGAGGCGCAGATACGCAGTATTTT
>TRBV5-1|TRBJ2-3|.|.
CASSVLGGPQYF
TGCGCCAGCAGCGTCCTGGGGGGTCCGCAGTATTTT